The rows below give T cell receptor beta chains drawn from one sample of a study of blood T cells in healthy people across ages. TCRdb reprocessed the 5' RACE reads with MiXCR, giving one entry per CDR3 protein. Found here are under 800,000 distinct CDR3 sequences, roughly 47% of them singletons; the top ten hold 20% to 25%. The sample comprised blood. The receptors derive from a woman aged 55-75 years in good health. The CDR3 runs from the conserved cysteine through the conserved F or W. The D gene is left open where the match is weak. Rows may omit the clone size; those that give it use once, few, many or a size class.

clone size,J gene,D gene,V gene,CDR3 protein,CDR3 DNA
few,TRBJ2-3,TRBD2,TRBV11-1,CASSSTSVTDTQYF,TGTGCCAGCAGCTCGACTAGCGTCACAGATACGCAGTATTTT
.,TRBJ2-1,TRBD2,TRBV4-2,CASSPNPTSGGGEQFF,TGTGCCAGCAGCCCCAATCCGACTAGCGGGGGGGGTGAGCAGTTCTTC
few,TRBJ1-5,.,TRBV20-1,CSARVGGAGQPQHF,TGCAGTGCTAGAGTGGGGGGGGCTGGTCAGCCCCAGCATTTT
.,TRBJ2-7,TRBD1,TRBV12-3/TRBV12-4,CASSSTDRGYNEQYF,TGTGCCAGCAGCTCTACTGACAGGGGCTACAATGAGCAGTACTTC
.,TRBJ2-5,.,TRBV20-1,CSARPLGRSQETQYF,TGCAGTGCTAGACCTTTGGGTAGGAGTCAAGAGACCCAGTACTTC
.,TRBJ2-7,TRBD1,TRBV6-2/TRBV6-3,CASSYSFAGGSFEQYF,TGTGCCAGCAGTTACTCCTTCGCAGGGGGAAGTTTTGAGCAGTACTTC
.,TRBJ2-1,TRBD2,TRBV20-1,CSARDSPSGGYNEQFF,TGCAGTGCTAGAGATTCCCCTAGCGGGGGCTACAATGAGCAGTTCTTC
.,TRBJ1-5,.,TRBV20-1,CSARDRGSQPQHF,TGCAGTGCTAGAGATCGAGGTAGCCAGCCCCAGCATTTT
.,TRBJ1-1,.,TRBV5-8,CASSLRGSVGLSTEAFF,TGTGCCAGCAGCTTGCGAGGTTCCGTGGGGCTCAGCACTGAAGCTTTCTTT
few,TRBJ2-2,TRBD1,TRBV29-1,CSVGQGLNTGELFF,TGCAGCGTCGGACAGGGGTTGAACACCGGGGAGCTGTTTTTT
.,TRBJ1-1,.,TRBV20-1,CSARDGGANTEAFF,TGCAGTGCTCGCGATGGGGGGGCAAACACTGAAGCTTTCTTT
.,TRBJ2-3,.,TRBV5-1,CASSLRPPGVARSRDTQYF,TGCGCCAGCAGCTTGAGGCCCCCGGGGGTAGCCCGAAGTCGGGATACGCAGTATTTT
.,TRBJ1-5,TRBD1,TRBV7-2,CASSLDATGTQPQHF,TGTGCCAGCAGCTTAGACGCGACAGGGACCCAGCCCCAGCATTTT
.,TRBJ1-2,.,TRBV20-1,CSAPQDGGDYGYTF,TGCAGTGCTCCCCAGGACGGTGGGGACTATGGCTACACCTTC
.,TRBJ1-2,.,TRBV6-2/TRBV6-3,CASSYFGPSYGYTF,TGTGCCAGCAGTTACTTTGGCCCATCCTATGGCTACACCTTC
many,TRBJ2-7,.,TRBV5-1,CASSLPVDSSYEQYF,TGCGCCAGCAGCTTGCCCGTTGACAGTTCCTACGAGCAGTACTTC
few,TRBJ2-7,TRBD2,TRBV6-2/TRBV6-3,CASSPWGLAGDEQYF,TGTGCCAGCAGTCCCTGGGGACTAGCGGGGGACGAGCAGTACTTC
few,TRBJ2-1,TRBD2,TRBV6-1,CASSGVLAGGPHNEQFF,TGTGCCAGCAGTGGGGTATTGGCGGGGGGGCCCCACAATGAGCAGTTCTTC
.,TRBJ2-1,TRBD2,TRBV4-2,CASSQDRAGGYNEQFF,TGTGCCAGCAGCCAAGATCGGGCGGGGGGGTACAATGAGCAGTTCTTC
few,TRBJ1-5,.,TRBV12-3/TRBV12-4,CASSLAGQDSNQPQHF,TGTGCCAGCAGTTTAGCGGGGCAAGATAGCAATCAGCCCCAGCATTTT
.,TRBJ2-5,TRBD2,TRBV14,CASSYTELATHEQYF,TGTGCCAGCAGCTACACTGAACTAGCGACCCATGAGCAGTACTTC
once,TRBJ2-7,.,TRBV21-1,CASSLSHGGGSYEQYF,TGTGCCAGCAGCCTAAGCCACGGTGGCGGGAGTTACGAGCAGTACTTC
many,TRBJ2-7,TRBD2,TRBV5-1,CASSFPLAGGLVYEQYF,TGCGCCAGCAGCTTCCCCCTAGCGGGGGGATTGGTCTACGAGCAGTACTTC
.,TRBJ1-6,.,TRBV6-2/TRBV6-3,CASRPQGAGFGPLHF,TGTGCCAGCAGGCCGCAGGGAGCTGGATTCGGACCCCTCCACTTT
many,TRBJ2-7,.,TRBV6-1,CASSERYEQYF,TGTGCCAGCAGTGAAAGGTACGAGCAGTACTTC
.,TRBJ2-3,.,TRBV6-4,CASSEGPWSTDTQYF,TGTGCCAGCAGTGAGGGTCCTTGGAGCACAGATACGCAGTATTTT
.,TRBJ1-1,TRBD1,TRBV20-1,CSAPPTGMNTEAFF,TGCAGTGCTCCGCCGACAGGGATGAACACTGAAGCTTTCTTT
.,TRBJ1-1,TRBD1,TRBV3-1,CASNQGDRTTEAFF,TGTGCCAGCAACCAAGGGGACAGAACCACTGAAGCTTTCTTT
.,TRBJ2-5,TRBD2,TRBV7-2,CASSPMTSGTRLYF,TGTGCCAGCAGCCCGATGACTAGCGGGACGAGGTTGTACTTC
few,TRBJ2-7,TRBD1,TRBV3-1,CASSQLRQGEQYF,TGTGCCAGCAGCCAGCTCCGACAGGGCGAGCAGTACTTC
.,TRBJ2-3,.,TRBV29-1,CSIPGTTDTQYF,TGCAGCATTCCGGGGACCACAGATACGCAGTATTTT
few,TRBJ2-1,.,TRBV20-1,CSASRPGESYNEQFF,TGCAGTGCTAGCCGACCGGGGGAGTCCTACAATGAGCAGTTCTTC
.,TRBJ2-7,TRBD1,TRBV2,CASTGTALYEQYF,TGTGCCAGCACGGGGACAGCCTTATACGAGCAGTACTTC
.,TRBJ2-2,.,TRBV12-3/TRBV12-4,CASNPGAGELFF,TGTGCCAGCAACCCTGGGGCCGGGGAGCTGTTTTTT
few,TRBJ1-1,TRBD1,TRBV5-1,CASRYDRGKTEAFF,TGCGCCAGCAGGTACGACAGGGGGAAAACTGAAGCTTTCTTT
once,TRBJ2-3,.,TRBV7-2,CASSLVSLSPDAQYF,TGTGCCAGCAGCTTAGTATCGCTATCCCCAGATGCGCAGTATTTT
.,TRBJ2-3,.,TRBV7-3,CASSFGGGGGTDTQYF,TGTGCCAGCAGCTTCGGGGGCGGGGGAGGGACAGATACGCAGTATTTT
few,TRBJ2-6,.,TRBV18,CASSPPIPSSSSSGANVLTF,TGTGCCAGCTCACCACCCATTCCCTCCTCCTCTAGCTCTGGGGCCAACGTCCTGACTTTC
.,TRBJ1-6,TRBD1,TRBV12-3/TRBV12-4,CASSDRGPSPLHF,TGTGCCAGCAGTGACAGGGGGCCTTCACCCCTCCACTTT
few,TRBJ2-1,.,TRBV6-2/TRBV6-3,CASRSDTFYNEQFF,TGTGCCAGCCGGTCGGATACTTTCTACAATGAGCAGTTCTTC
.,TRBJ2-3,TRBD1,TRBV29-1,CSGSRDRATDTRYF,TGCAGCGGATCCCGGGACAGGGCCACAGATACGCGGTATTTT
.,TRBJ2-3,TRBD2,TRBV20-1,CSARGRTSEDTQYF,TGCAGTGCTAGAGGTAGGACTAGCGAAGATACGCAGTATTTT
.,TRBJ2-1,.,TRBV2,CASSPDANEQFF,TGTGCCAGCAGTCCGGACGCCAATGAGCAGTTCTTC
.,TRBJ2-3,.,TRBV9,CASSGGEDTQYF,TGTGCCAGCAGCGGAGGGGAAGATACGCAGTATTTT
once,TRBJ2-7,.,TRBV20-1,CSARDTQGWDYEQYF,TGCAGTGCTAGAGATACCCAGGGGTGGGACTACGAGCAGTACTTC
few,TRBJ1-4,.,TRBV6-2/TRBV6-3,CASSLLRDGNEKLFF,TGTGCCAGCAGTCTCCTGCGGGACGGTAATGAAAAACTGTTTTTT
few,TRBJ2-1,.,TRBV5-1,CASSSQSGRWNNEQFF,TGCGCCAGCAGCTCCCAGAGTGGGCGTTGGAACAATGAGCAGTTCTTC
many,TRBJ2-5,TRBD1,TRBV28,CASSPYTTGPQETQYF,TGTGCCAGCAGTCCCTATACGACAGGGCCACAAGAGACCCAGTACTTC
.,TRBJ2-3,TRBD2,TRBV11-2,CASSSGTAGGAYTQYF,TGTGCCAGCAGCAGCGGGACAGCGGGGGGGGCTTATACGCAGTATTTT